The 30 T cell receptor beta chains presented below share a single source sample, sequenced in a study of T cells in localized non-small cell lung cancer. Repertoires were generated with immunoSEQ multiplex PCR, while TCRdb's copy carries only in-frame clones and drops some. Here the sample spans 38,000 or so clones, 65% to 90% being singletons. The material was peripheral blood mononuclear cells, obtained before any cancer treatment. The receptors were gathered from a male donor aged 60 or over with stage II lung adenocarcinoma.

The chain couples TRBV11-2 to TRBJ2-7; 13 bases match TRBD2. The CDR3 length is 15 residues. J gave up 8 bases and V 5 bases, and 9 bases lay outside the gene matches. In germline, CDR1 is SGHAT, CDR2 FQNNGV. The CDR3 reads CASSRAGTSGIKQYF. DNA of the CDR3: TGTGCCAGCAGCAGGGCCGGGACTAGCGGGATAAAGCAGTACTTC. Full variable domain (remainder filled in from reference TRBV11-2 and TRBJ2-7): EAGVAQSPRYKIIEKRQSVAFWCNPISGHATLYWYQQILGQGPKLLIQFQNNGVVDDSQLPKDRFSAERLKGVDSTLKIQPAKLEDSAVYLCASSRAGTSGIKQYFGPGTRLTVT.

The rearrangement joins TRBV7-2 to TRBJ1-5, with D maybe TRBD1 (6 bases). Trimming left V 1 base short and J 0 bases short, with 10 bases between. Germline V gene data show CDR1 as SGHTA and CDR2 as FQGNSA. The CDR3 consists of 16 residues. CDR3 in DNA: TGTGCCAGCAGCTTAGATGGACAGACTAGCAATCAGCCCCAGCATTTT. Residues: CASSLDGQTSNQPQHF.

The rearrangement joins TRBV6-5 to TRBJ2-1, with 7 nucleotides matching TRBD2. Trimming at V came to 7 bases and at J to 8 bases, leaving 11 bases not matched to a gene. Germline lookup yields CDR1 MNHEY and CDR2 SVGAGI. There are 14 residues in the CDR3. The CDR3 region is CASKVGGSVYEQFF. CDR3 DNA: TGTGCCAGCAAGGTAGGCGGGAGTGTGTATGAGCAGTTCTTC.

The chain links TRBV6-5 to TRBJ1-1; D call uncertain. The germline V gene has CDR1 MNHEY and CDR2 SVGAGI. The length of the CDR3 is 13 residues. V was cut by 0 bases and J by 4 bases, with 6 bases left in between. The CDR3 sequence: CASSYSSSTEAFF. CDR3 DNA: TGTGCCAGCAGTTACTCGAGCAGCACTGAAGCTTTCTTT.

The chain has TRBV6-5 and TRBJ2-4; 7 bases are shared with TRBD2. The junction had 12 bases not matched to a gene; V was cut back by 4 bases and J by 9 bases. The CDR3 length is 15 residues. Germline CDR1 and CDR2: MNHEY and SVGAGI. CDR3 sequence reads: CASSWTSPETSIQYF. The CDR3 coding sequence is TGTGCCAGCAGTTGGACTAGTCCCGAGACAAGCATTCAGTACTTC.

This clone showed up just a few times. The chain employs TRBV28 and TRBJ1-2; D may be TRBD1 (5 bases). Germline CDR1 reads MDHEN; CDR2 reads SYDVKM. The CDR3 extends over 15 amino acids. V lost 0 bases and J lost 2, with 10 bases in between. Written as DNA, the CDR3 is TGTGCCAGCAGTTTATGGGCAGGGTGGAACTATGGCTACACCTTC. Its translation: CASSLWAGWNYGYTF.

The chain recombines TRBV6-5 with TRBJ2-7; 7 nucleotides line up with TRBD2. In germline, CDR1 is MNHEY, CDR2 SVGAGI. CDR3 length: 14 amino acids. Trimming took 6 bases from V and 0 from J; bases not matched to a gene: 5. CDR3 residues: CASSRAGSSYEQYF. The CDR3 DNA reads as TGTGCCAGCAGCCGAGCGGGGAGCTCCTACGAGCAGTACTTC.

The rearrangement joins TRBV19 to TRBJ2-3; 9 bases map to TRBD1. Germline V lookup: CDR1 LNHDA, CDR2 SQIVND (reference sequence). The ends lost 6 bases at V and 0 bases at J; junction bases unmatched: 10. The CDR3 loop spans 17 amino acids. The CDR3 here is CASRVGTGWTSTDTQYF. CDR3 DNA: TGTGCCAGTAGGGTCGGGACAGGGTGGACGAGCACAGATACGCAGTATTTT.

The V gene is TRBV18, the J gene TRBJ1-2; TRBD1 matches 7 bases. Germline V lookup: CDR1 KGHSH, CDR2 LQKENI. The CDR3 has 18 amino acids. V lost 6 bases, J lost 4 bases, and 20 bases stayed unmatched. CDR3 residues: CASSSRQGSISSAYGYTF. The CDR3 bases are TGTGCCAGCTCGTCCAGACAGGGCAGTATCTCCAGCGCCTATGGCTACACCTTC. Drawing the rest from reference TRBV18 and TRBJ1-2, the complete variable domain is NAGVMQNPRHLVRRRGQEARLRCSPMKGHSHVYWYRQLPEEGLKFMVYLQKENIIDESGMPKERFSAEFPKEGPSILRIQQVVRGDSAAYFCASSSRQGSISSAYGYTFGSGTRLTVV.

The rearrangement uses TRBV5-4 and TRBJ2-1, with 13 nucleotides matching TRBD2. This CDR3 is 15 amino acids long. Germline V gives CDR1 SGHNT, CDR2 YYREEE (reference sequence). V lost 4 bases, J lost 7 bases, and 5 bases stayed unmatched. CDR3 sequence reads: CASSLLAGGTNEQFF. The CDR3 nucleotides are TGTGCCAGCAGCCTACTAGCGGGAGGGACTAATGAGCAGTTCTTC.

V gene TRBV28 combines with J gene TRBJ1-5; D is undetermined. The CDR3 loop spans 14 amino acids. CDR1 and CDR2 from the germline V gene are MDHEN and SYDVKM. V lost 5 bases and J lost 11, with 19 bases in between. CDR3: CASSEDGPRLSQHF. CDR3 DNA: TGTGCCAGCAGTGAGGACGGCCCCCGTTTGTCCCAGCATTTT.

V usage is TRBV18 and J usage is TRBJ1-3, with D possibly TRBD1 on 6 matching bases. V was cut by 6 bases and J by 4 bases, with 10 bases left in between. Germline V gene sequence: CDR1 KGHSH, CDR2 LQKENI. The CDR3 runs to 13 residues. The CDR3 DNA reads as TGTGCCAGCTCGCAGGGGTACGGAAACACCATATATTTT. Residues: CASSQGYGNTIYF.

This clone came up a few times. The rearrangement links TRBV2 to TRBJ1-2; D perhaps matches TRBD1 (5 bases). The CDR3 sequence is 13 residues long. The germline V gene has CDR1 SNHLY and CDR2 FYNNEI. V was clipped by 7 bases and J by 1 base, with 10 bases between them. The CDR3 DNA sequence: TGTGCCAGCAACATCAGGGATAACTATGGCTACACCTTC. Translated: CASNIRDNYGYTF.

The chain links TRBV19 to TRBJ1-1; TRBD1 aligns across 10 bases. This CDR3 has 16 amino acids. The germline V gene encodes CDR1 LNHDA and CDR2 SQIVND (reference sequence). J lost 5 bases, V lost 6 bases, and 12 bases had no gene match. CDR3 residues: CASSRPGQGRGTEAFF. CDR3 bases: TGTGCCAGTAGCCGCCCGGGACAGGGGCGGGGGACTGAAGCTTTCTTT.

The chain recombines TRBV18 with TRBJ1-2; perhaps TRBD1 as D (5 bases). The CDR3 totals 15 residues. The V gene lost 0 bases and the J gene lost 4 bases, with 12 bases spanning the gap. CDR1 is KGHSH, CDR2 LQKENI, per germline. Written as DNA, the CDR3 is TGTGCCAGCTCACCACCACAGGAGGCGAGCTATGGCTACACCTTC. Its translation is CASSPPQEASYGYTF.

CDR3 in amino acids: CSAKENTEAFF. The CDR3 DNA follows: TGCAGTGCTAAGGAGAACACTGAAGCTTTCTTT. The chain joins TRBV20-1 to TRBJ1-1; D not certain. Germline CDR1 reads DFQATT; CDR2 reads SNEGSKA (reference sequence). V lost 4 bases and J lost 1, with 4 bases in between. There are 11 residues in the CDR3.

V is TRBV2 and J is TRBJ2-5, with a tentative D call TRBD1 (6 bases). The DNA end is more similar to TRBJ2-7, so the J call may be wrong. This CDR3 spans 13 amino acids. CDR1 is SNHLY and CDR2 is FYNNEI in the germline V gene. CDR3 coding DNA: TGTGCCAGCAGTTCCGGGACAACCTACGAGCAGTACTTC. It specifies CASSSGTTYEQYF.

The chain joins TRBV4-1 to TRBJ1-1; 7 bases are shared with TRBD1. J was trimmed by 7 bases and V by 1 base; bases with no gene match: 0. CDR1 is MGHRA and CDR2 is YSYEKL in the germline V gene. The CDR3 has 12 amino acids. The CDR3 sequence: CASSQAGGEAFF. CDR3 sequence (DNA): TGCGCCAGCAGCCAAGCAGGGGGTGAAGCTTTCTTT.

This clone was detected a few times. This chain links TRBV27 with TRBJ1-2; no firm D call. V lost 7 bases, J lost 4 bases, and 19 bases lay in between. CDR1 and CDR2 (germline): MNHEY, SMNVEV (reference sequence). The length of the CDR3 is 15 residues. The chain's CDR3 is CASTPLGGNRYGYTF. The CDR3 DNA reads as TGTGCCAGCACTCCTTTGGGTGGGAATCGCTATGGCTACACCTTC.

This clone was observed a handful of times. V and J are TRBV7-9 and TRBJ2-5; TRBD2 matches 14 bases. Germline V gene lookup returns CDR1 SEHNR and CDR2 FQNEAQ (reference sequence). The CDR3 contains 16 residues. Unmatched junction bases numbered 3, after V lost 0 bases and J lost 6 bases. CDR3: CASSLATSGRGKTQYF. CDR3 sequence (DNA): TGTGCCAGCAGCTTAGCGACTAGCGGGAGGGGGAAGACCCAGTACTTC.

The rearrangement links TRBV15 to TRBJ1-5; D gene unclear. V was clipped by 4 bases and J by 10 bases, with 11 bases between them. The length of the CDR3 is 12 residues. CDR1 LNHNV and CDR2 YYDKDF come from the germline V gene (reference sequence). This CDR3 is CATSNPLTPQHF. The CDR3 coding sequence is TGTGCCACCAGCAACCCGCTAACCCCCCAGCATTTT.

The V call is TRBV5-1, the J call TRBJ2-1; D is possibly TRBD2 (5 bases). The V and J ends lost 5 bases and 3 bases respectively, with 6 bases between them. The germline V gene encodes CDR1 SGHRS and CDR2 YFSETQ. The CDR3 is 12 amino acids. CDR3 amino acids: CASRGGYNEQFF. The DNA for the CDR3 is TGCGCCAGCAGAGGAGGCTACAATGAGCAGTTCTTC.

The CDR3 region is CASSSRDRGSSEDGYTF. In DNA form, the CDR3 reads TGTGCCAGCAGCTCCCGGGACAGGGGAAGTTCGGAGGATGGCTACACCTTC. The chain uses TRBV5-6 and TRBJ1-2; 10 nucleotides agree with TRBD1. CDR1 and CDR2 (germline): SGHDT, YYEEEE. J was trimmed by 6 bases and V by 3 bases; bases with no gene match: 14. The CDR3 contains 17 residues.

V and J are TRBV5-6 and TRBJ2-1; TRBD2 matches at 8 bases. V shed 1 base, J shed 5 bases, and the junction held 5 bases outside the gene matches. Per the germline V gene, CDR1 is SGHDT and CDR2 is YYEEEE. The CDR3 runs 15 residues. CDR3 nucleotides: TGTGCCAGCAGCTTGCTGAGCGGGAGCCACAATGAGCAGTTCTTC. It codes for CASSLLSGSHNEQFF.

This sequence joins TRBV7-3 and TRBJ2-3; D perhaps matches TRBD1 (6 bases). Per germline, CDR1 SGHTA and CDR2 FQGTGA. The CDR3 is 15 amino acids. Trimming shortened V by 4 bases and J by 2 bases, and 13 bases separated the two germline ends. The CDR3 sequence: CASSSTGRLTDTQYF. CDR3 coding DNA: TGTGCCAGCAGCTCTACAGGGCGTCTCACAGATACGCAGTATTTT.

The chain is built from TRBV29-1 and TRBJ1-1; D might be TRBD1 (5 bases). Trimming removed 6 bases at V and 3 bases at J, with 17 bases between. Germline-derived CDR1 and CDR2 are SQVTM and ANQGSEA. There are 14 residues in the CDR3. The CDR3, as DNA: TGCAGCGTCGACTCGGGCAGGGAGGACACTGAAGCTTTCTTT. It yields the protein CSVDSGREDTEAFF. Complete variable domain (other parts from reference TRBV29-1 and TRBJ1-1): SAVISQKPSRDICQRGTSLTIQCQVDSQVTMMFWYRQQPGQSLTLIATANQGSEATYESGFVIDKFPISRPNLTFSTLTVSNMSPEDSSIYLCSVDSGREDTEAFFGQGTRLTVV.

The V call is TRBV7-6, the J call TRBJ1-1; 10 nucleotides agree with TRBD1. Germline V CDR1 and CDR2: SGHVS, FNYEAQ. J gave up 11 bases and V 5 bases, and 8 bases lay outside the gene matches. The CDR3 is made up of 13 amino acids. This CDR3 is CASSVEDRGTAFF. The CDR3 nucleotides read TGTGCCAGCAGCGTGGAGGACAGGGGGACGGCTTTCTTT.

This clone was seen a few times. This chain joins TRBV30 and TRBJ2-2; 11 positions agree with TRBD1. The germline V gene encodes CDR1 GTSNPN and CDR2 SVGIG (reference sequence). The trim removed 1 base at V and 6 bases at J, leaving 1 base unmatched. The CDR3 sequence is 14 residues long. The CDR3 spells CAWSADRGPGELFF. CDR3 coding DNA: TGTGCCTGGAGTGCGGACAGGGGGCCCGGGGAGCTGTTTTTT.

This clone was seen a single time. The chain recombines TRBV7-2 with TRBJ1-2; 7 bases agree with TRBD1. The CDR3 runs 15 residues. CDR1 is SGHTA and CDR2 is FQGNSA in the germline V gene. The V and J ends lost 5 bases and 2 bases, in that order; junction bases with no gene match: 8. The CDR3 DNA follows: TGTGCCAGCAGCCTGCAGGGGGGCTCCAACTATGGCTACACCTTC. As protein: CASSLQGGSNYGYTF.

The chain uses TRBV2 and TRBJ2-5, with a possible D match to TRBD2 (6 bases). Germline lookup yields CDR1 SNHLY and CDR2 FYNNEI. Trimming took 6 bases from V and 3 from J, leaving 11 bases between them. This CDR3 has 13 residues. The CDR3 loop reads CASRREREETQYF. CDR3 bases: TGTGCCAGCAGGAGGGAGCGGGAAGAGACCCAGTACTTC.